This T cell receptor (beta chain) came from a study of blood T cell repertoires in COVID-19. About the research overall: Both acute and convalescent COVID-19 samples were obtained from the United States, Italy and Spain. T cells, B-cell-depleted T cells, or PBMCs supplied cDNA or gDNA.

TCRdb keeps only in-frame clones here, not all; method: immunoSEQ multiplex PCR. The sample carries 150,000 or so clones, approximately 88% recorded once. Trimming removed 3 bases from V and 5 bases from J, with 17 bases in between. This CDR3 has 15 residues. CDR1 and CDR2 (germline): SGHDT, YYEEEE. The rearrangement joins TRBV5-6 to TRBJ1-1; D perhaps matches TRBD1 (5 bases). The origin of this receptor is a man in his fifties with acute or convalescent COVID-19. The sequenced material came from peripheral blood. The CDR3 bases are TGTGCCAGCAGCTGGAAGGGGACTTGGGGGACTGAAGCTTTCTTT. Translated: CASSWKGTWGTEAFF.